Below, one T cell receptor (beta chain) is given with its context. Its matching antigen is unknown. The source of the sample is a study of T-cell reconstitution after alpha-beta-depleted transplantation in children. Whole-study results and caveats: Surviving recipient cells, namely T cells and thymic progenitors, were the source of high day-60 TCRbeta diversity in some patients. The study reportedly traced alpha-beta T cells about two months after transplant to several hundred expanded graft clones. T-cell numbers and diversity one year post-transplant derived largely from freshly generated T cells.

The CDR3 loop spans 17 amino acids. Germline lookup yields CDR1 LNHNV and CDR2 YYDKDF (reference sequence). Trimming at V came to 2 bases and at J to 0 bases, leaving 7 bases not matched to a gene. TCRbeta library construction was performed incorporating unique molecular identifiers. TCRdb re-called the PCR reads with MiXCR, one entry per CDR3 protein. The repertoire has about 580,000 distinct CDR3 sequences, 20% to 25% of them found once; the top ten carry approximately 14%. The sequencing used PBMCs, mostly from graft donor cells, collected 360 days after TCRalphabeta/CD19-depleted stem cell transplant. The chain recombines TRBV15 with TRBJ2-1; TRBD2 matches at 7 bases. The sequence was obtained from a boy under two years old who had a stem cell transplant for acute myeloid leukemia, so the T cells may come from the graft donor. CDR3 in DNA: TGTGCCACCAGCAGATCGGGGGGTGCGAGCTCCTACAATGAGCAGTTCTTC. Its protein is CATSRSGGASSYNEQFF.